This TCR beta chain came from a study of blood T cell repertoires in COVID-19 (dated by TCRdb to 2020 to 2022). Notes on the research overall: The collaborator samples originated in the United States, Italy and Spain and spanned the acute and convalescent phases of COVID-19. The prospective study material was composed of cDNA or gDNA derived from T cells, B-cell-depleted T cells, or PBMCs. Deeply sampled blood TCRbeta repertoires from subjects exposed to, actively infected with, or recovered from COVID-19 were included in the dataset. The repertoires were made available in a free public database intended to serve as a resource for research on the immune response to SARS-CoV-2. Samples came from the ongoing ImmuneRACE study (first 160 participants) plus 1,254 subjects from 6 global collaborators. The sample metadata nearly always contained a de-identified subject ID, COVID-19 status, age in years and sex. Where HLA class I and class II types were available, the types were taken from metadata supplied by the sample provider, not from assay-based typing.

General study outcomes and caveats: Clinical and demographic metadata were provided uncurated, with the amount varying by source and participant.

Comments on this clone: The specificity of this receptor is unknown. Nothing much larger sits one base from this clone, and base qualities are not available.

According to the germline V gene, CDR1 reads SGHVS and CDR2 reads FNYEAQ. From cysteine to phenylalanine, the CDR3 is 15 amino acids long. Only the CDR3 DNA stays, 45 bases, in frame from base 1. V is trimmed back by 2 bases and J by 3 bases, and the junction contains 3 bases that no gene match accounts for. One collaborating source in Seattle enrolled patients during active infection and followed them longitudinally through the course of disease. Collaborating institutions collected whole blood in K2EDTA tubes following their own protocols. For TCRbeta analysis, collaborators shipped samples in one of three forms: frozen whole blood, isolated PBMCs, or DNA extracted from either of those sample types. The immunoSEQ Assay, a bias-controlled multiplex PCR, was used to amplify TCRbeta CDR3 regions from genomic DNA. On the authors' methods: Within the assay, amplification of reference gene primers was used to estimate how many nucleated cells each sample contained. Sequence reads were collapsed and filtered to measure the absolute abundance of every unique TCRbeta CDR3 rearrangement. For each sample, productive Simpson clonality was calculated by taking the square root of Simpson's diversity index across productive rearrangements. TCRdb mirrors the immuneACCESS table, restricted to in-frame sequences. Some clones are absent from its copies; in checked studies, under half trace to an unresolved V gene, and the reason for the others is unknown. The V and J calls and clone size are taken from that table; D and trimming were inferred from the DNA. A total of some 310,000 clones appear in this sample, nearly 90% of them only once. The ten largest clonotypes hold around 0.96% of the sample.

The sequencing input was peripheral blood. This TCR came from a woman aged 40 to 50 with COVID-19, enrolled during active disease. The sequence is built from TRBV7-6 and TRBJ2-1; TRBD2 fits 8 bases in the junction. The base sequence is TGTGCCAGCAGCTTAACTAGCGGTCACTACAATGAGCAGTTCTTC. This sequence encodes CASSLTSGHYNEQFF.